The sample holds a few counts of the clone carrying this T cell receptor beta chain. A 3' RACE protocol on RNA, with unique molecular identifiers, produced the TCR library. TCRdb independently ran MiXCR on the 3' RACE reads; one entry per CDR3 protein. The sample lists approximately 95,000 distinct CDR3 sequences; roughly 6.7% were seen once. These data are taken from a study of HIV-infected children after antiretroviral therapy interruption. The CDR3 consists of 13 residues. The V segment lost 7 bases and the J segment 9 bases; nucleotides outside the gene matches: 9. Treatment indicated: PENTA 11 planned treatment interruption arm or continuous ART arm.

The source is a pool of human donors with HIV. The V and J genes are TRBV23-1 and TRBJ2-1; 7 bases align to TRBD2. TRBV23-1 is annotated as an ORF whose role is uncertain. This specimen was CD45RA+ CD4+ T cells from PBMCs, pooled from several time points, taken from a donor given antiretroviral therapy, either interrupted or continuous. Subset in this sample: naive CD4+ CD45RA+ CD45RO- T cells. The CDR3, as DNA: TGCGCCAGCATTAGCAGGGAGGGCGGTGAGCAGTTCTTC. As protein: CASISREGGEQFF.